The T cell receptor (beta chain) described here comes from a study of shared clonotypes between healthy human individuals. Study-wide results and caveats: Naive CD4 clonotype sharing across a few donors was approximately 5%.

Over several immunoSEQ plates, each subset's genomic DNA was distributed in even portions. This table comes from immunoSEQ multiplex PCR, and its TCRdb copy is limited to in-frame clones, with some not included. The sample comprises about 2,500,000 clones, approximately 90% of which are singletons, and over 0.12% rests with the top ten. Concerning this clone: Its target is unknown.

This CDR3 spans 14 amino acids. Germline CDR1 and CDR2: SGHAT and FQNNGV. The V segment lost 5 bases and the J segment 3 bases; nucleotides outside the gene matches: 7. It was into CD45RA+ naive and CD45RA-negative memory subsets that the CD4+ cells were split. This TCR was recovered from a man between 18 and 29 years old in good health. The sample comprised naive CD4+ T cells sorted from blood. Subset denoted: CD45RA+ positively selected. The V call is TRBV11-2, the J call TRBJ2-7; 7 bases line up with TRBD1. DNA of the CDR3: TGTGCCAGCAGCACCCGACAGGGAAGCTACGAGCAGTACTTC. It yields the protein CASSTRQGSYEQYF.